This T cell receptor (beta chain) was obtained from a study of response to subunit inactivated influenza vaccine. Points from the study as a whole: After each seasonal influenza vaccination, few new T cells are recruited, the authors suggested.

This clonotype has more than one count but fewer than ten. No antigen is known for it. TCRdb recomputed calls from the RT-PCR reads with MiXCR, one row per CDR3 protein. Of about 520,000 distinct CDR3 sequences in the sample, approximately 24% were seen once. The CDR3 has 15 amino acids. The chain employs TRBV21-1 and TRBJ2-7; the table's D call, TRBD1, has no DNA check behind it. TRBV21-1 is a documented pseudogene. The sample in question was CD4+ T cells sorted from PBMCs, obtained 5 to 6 days after vaccination. This receptor was obtained from a man aged 50 to 59 who received an inactivated influenza vaccine. The CDR3 region has the DNA TGTGCCAGCAGCAAAGCTGGGACAGACTCCTACGAGCAGTACTTC. Translated, it gives CASSKAGTDSYEQYF.